Listed here are 22 T cell receptor beta chains from one sample, sequenced in a study of T cell responses to AZD1222 COVID-19 vaccine. Measured with immunoSEQ multiplex PCR; TCRdb has only the in-frame clones, and not every one. Of about 120,000 clones listed, about 85% are singletons. This specimen was peripheral blood, taken on day 0 of AZD1222 vaccination. These TCRs come from an adult in good health.

The V and J genes are TRBV7-2 and TRBJ2-3; a possible D gene is TRBD2 (7 bases). V gave up 6 bases and J gave up 6 bases, with 22 bases separating them. Germline V gives CDR1 SGHTA, CDR2 FQGNSA. The CDR3 spans 16 residues. Here the CDR3 reads CASSPPRGGYGDTQYF. In nucleotides, the CDR3 is TGTGCCAGCAGTCCACCTAGGGGGGGGTACGGTGATACGCAGTATTTT.

The CDR3 sequence: CASSPQTSYEQYF. The CDR3, as DNA: TGTGCCAGCAGCCCTCAGACCTCGTACGAGCAGTACTTC. This chain links TRBV7-9 with TRBJ2-7; no clear D gene. Germline V gene lookup returns CDR1 SEHNR and CDR2 FQNEAQ (reference sequence). Trimming left V 5 bases short and J 4 bases short, with 12 bases between. This CDR3 contains 13 residues.

The chain links TRBV28 to TRBJ1-5; D unclear. Germline assignment: CDR1 MDHEN and CDR2 SYDVKM. The CDR3 has 13 amino acids. V was pared by 6 bases and J by 3 bases, with 9 bases between. The CDR3: CASRTAPNQPQHF. The DNA of the CDR3 is TGTGCCAGCAGGACGGCCCCCAATCAGCCCCAGCATTTT.

Comment on this clone: Because the CDR3's place on the DNA is in doubt, the DNA is left out and the CDR3 is given as listed by TCRdb. CDR3 sequence: CASSPRVGGGTDTQYF. The chain combines TRBV21-1 with TRBJ2-3; the table's TRBD2 call for D was not verified on the DNA. TRBV21-1 is listed as a pseudogene. The CDR3 adds up to 16 amino acids, both ends counted.

This clone was detected only a few times. The chain has TRBV28 and TRBJ1-4; D uncertain. V lost 5 bases and J 6 bases, leaving 13 bases between the germline ends. The CDR3 spans 14 residues. Germline CDR1 reads MDHEN; CDR2 reads SYDVKM. The CDR3 DNA reads as TGTGCCAGCAGTCGGAGCCCTGGAGATGAAAAACTGTTTTTT. As protein: CASSRSPGDEKLFF.

The chain recombines TRBV12-3 or TRBV12-4 with TRBJ2-5; 7 bases are a match to TRBD2. J lost 5 bases, V lost 6 bases, and 6 bases had no gene match. The CDR3 covers 13 residues. The chain's CDR3 is CASSPLGGETQYF. CDR3 sequence (DNA): TGTGCCAGCAGCCCTCTCGGGGGGGAGACCCAGTACTTC.

Note on this clone: Different DNA sequences within this sample yield the same CDR3. The chain links TRBV5-4 to TRBJ2-2; 7 bases map to TRBD2. The CDR3 spans 14 residues. Germline CDR1 and CDR2: SGHNT and YYREEE (reference sequence). V lost 2 bases to trimming and J lost 5 bases; unmatched junction nucleotides: 3. For the CDR3, the DNA is TGTGCCAGCAGCTTTGGCGGGGGAACCGGGGAGCTGTTTTTT. This encodes CASSFGGGTGELFF.

The chain couples TRBV28 to TRBJ1-1, with a tentative D call TRBD1 (5 bases). There are 14 residues in the CDR3. The germline CDR1 and CDR2 sequences are MDHEN and SYDVKM. The germline V and J ends were trimmed by 3 bases and 0 bases, with 8 bases remaining between them. The CDR3 bases are TGTGCCAGCAGTTTCGACAGCATGAACACTGAAGCTTTCTTT. Translating it yields CASSFDSMNTEAFF.

The chain combines TRBV7-9 with TRBJ2-7, with D unclear. V was trimmed by 6 bases and J by 5 bases, leaving 17 bases between them. The CDR3 has 14 amino acids. CDR1 is SEHNR and CDR2 is FQNEAQ in the germline V gene (reference sequence). The CDR3 loop reads CASSSSTQPNEQYF. Written as DNA, the CDR3 is TGTGCCAGCAGTTCCTCGACCCAGCCGAACGAGCAGTACTTC.

The chain links TRBV7-9 to TRBJ2-7; TRBD2 agrees at 9 bases. The CDR3 has 16 amino acids. J gave up 1 base and V 3 bases, and 7 bases lay outside the gene matches. Germline CDR1 reads SEHNR; CDR2 reads FQNEAQ (reference sequence). Here the CDR3 reads CASSLAGGRISYEQYF. The CDR3 DNA is TGTGCCAGCAGCTTGGCGGGGGGGAGAATTTCCTACGAGCAGTACTTC.

The chain is built from TRBV12-3 or TRBV12-4 and TRBJ2-1; D uncertain. Trimming stripped 3 bases from V and 4 bases from J, with 7 bases between. The CDR3 consists of 13 residues. The CDR3 spells CASSLSGYNEQFF. The CDR3 DNA follows: TGTGCCAGCAGTTTGTCCGGATACAATGAGCAGTTCTTC.

The V gene is TRBV12-3 or TRBV12-4, the J gene TRBJ2-7; D call uncertain. Trimming stripped 3 bases from V and 3 bases from J, with 9 bases between. The CDR3 is made up of 13 amino acids. For the CDR3, the DNA is TGTGCCAGCAGTTTTAGTCCCAACTACGAGCAGTACTTC. As protein: CASSFSPNYEQYF.

V usage is TRBV5-6 and J usage is TRBJ1-2; 7 positions match TRBD1. The germline gives CDR1 SGHDT, CDR2 YYEEEE. Losses at the gene ends were 7 bases for V and 7 bases for J; bases not matched to a gene: 7. The CDR3 spans 12 residues. The DNA of the CDR3 is TGTGCCAGCTCCGACAGGGAATCTGGCTACACCTTC. Amino acids: CASSDRESGYTF. The whole variable domain, remainder taken from reference TRBV5-6 and TRBJ1-2, is DAGVTQSPTHLIKTRGQQVTLRCSPKSGHDTVSWYQQALGQGPQFIFQYYEEEERQRGNFPDRFSGHQFPNYSSELNVNALLLGDSALYLCASSDRESGYTFGSGTRLTVV.

The chain employs TRBV5-1 and TRBJ2-5; weak D call: TRBD1 (5 bases). The V gene's germline CDR1 is SGHRS and CDR2 YFSETQ. The ends were cut back, 3 bases at V and 1 base at J, with 13 bases in the middle. The CDR3 spans 15 residues. The CDR3 region is CASSWVGLAQETQYF. CDR3 in DNA: TGCGCCAGCAGCTGGGTGGGGCTGGCCCAAGAGACCCAGTACTTC. The full variable domain, rest sourced from reference TRBV5-1 and TRBJ2-5, is KAGVTQTPRYLIKTRGQQVTLSCSPISGHRSVSWYQQTPGQGLQFLFEYFSETQRNKGNFPGRFSGRQFSNSRSEMNVSTLELGDSALYLCASSWVGLAQETQYFGPGTRLLVL.

The chain joins TRBV7-2 to TRBJ2-3; the D gene is possibly TRBD2 (6 bases). Germline values: CDR1 SGHTA, CDR2 FQGNSA. Trimming shortened V by 1 base and J by 2 bases, and 19 bases separated the two germline ends. The CDR3 is 18 amino acids. The CDR3 reads CASSLGFRGRLVTDTQYF. CDR3 in DNA: TGTGCCAGCAGCTTAGGGTTTAGGGGAAGACTAGTCACAGATACGCAGTATTTT.

This sequence joins TRBV15 and TRBJ1-2; D might be TRBD1 (6 bases). V lost 6 bases to trimming and J lost 1 base, with 21 bases between them. The CDR3 is 17 amino acids. CDR1 LNHNV and CDR2 YYDKDF come from the germline V gene (reference sequence). As DNA, the CDR3 is TGTGCCACCAGTCCCCCATTTGCGAGGGGGGTTAACTATGGCTACACCTTC. Its translation is CATSPPFARGVNYGYTF.

This clone appeared once. The rearrangement uses TRBV7-2 and TRBJ2-7; D may be TRBD1 (5 bases). Germline V gene sequence: CDR1 SGHTA, CDR2 FQGNSA. V was pared by 0 bases and J by 5 bases, with 8 bases between. The CDR3 is made up of 13 amino acids. The CDR3 reads CASSLAGLNEQYF. CDR3 DNA: TGTGCCAGCAGCTTAGCGGGGCTAAACGAGCAGTACTTC.

This clone was detected only once. The genes are TRBV4-1 and TRBJ2-7; maybe TRBD2 (5 bases). The CDR3 runs 13 residues. V shed 0 bases and J shed 10 bases, with 13 bases lying between them. Germline V CDR1 and CDR2: MGHRA, YSYEKL. Here the CDR3 DNA reads TGCGCCAGCAGCCAAGAACCGGTGGGAGAACAGTACTTC. Protein sequence: CASSQEPVGEQYF.

This clone has at least ten counts. The chain employs TRBV6-6 and TRBJ1-6; D may be TRBD1 (5 bases). CDR1 and CDR2 (germline): MNHNY, SVGAGI (reference sequence). Trimming cost V 5 bases and J 10 bases, with 24 bases left between them. The CDR3 is 17 residues long. CDR3 sequence reads: CASSPNLRGDLQSPLHF. The CDR3 DNA follows: TGTGCCAGCAGTCCTAACCTCCGGGGGGACCTTCAGTCACCCCTCCACTTT.

The chain combines TRBV28 with TRBJ1-2; D is possibly TRBD1 (5 bases). CDR3 length equals 13 residues. Trimming left V 6 bases short and J 5 bases short, with 13 bases between. Germline values: CDR1 MDHEN, CDR2 SYDVKM. This CDR3 is CASRIGGGYGYTF. The CDR3 nucleotides read TGTGCCAGCAGAATTGGGGGAGGATATGGCTACACCTTC.

This clone was detected only once. A read error may produce the germline difference seen at one junction end. V gene TRBV9 combines with J gene TRBJ2-7; D is ambiguous. This CDR3 is 8 amino acids long. The V gene's germline CDR1 is SGDLS and CDR2 YYNGEE. CDR3 coding DNA: TGTGCCACCTTCGGGTCAGACTTC. Translating gives CATFGSDF.

The V and J genes are TRBV3-1 (or the pseudogene TRBV3-2) and TRBJ1-6; TRBD1 agrees at 9 bases. CDR1 is LGHDT, CDR2 YNNKEL, per germline (reference sequence). The V segment lost 10 bases and the J segment 5 bases; nucleotides outside the gene matches: 6. This CDR3 region has 14 residues. The CDR3: CATSTGGDNSPLHF. The CDR3 DNA reads as TGTGCCACCTCGACAGGGGGGGATAATTCACCCCTCCACTTT.